A selection of T cell receptor beta chains follows, all from one sample in a study of T-cell memory formation after mild COVID-19. TCRdb fed the 5' RACE reads into MiXCR, producing one record per CDR3 protein. The sample has fewer than 300,000 distinct CDR3 sequences; over 15% are singletons. The sequenced material came from PBMCs or a T cell subset sorted from them (not recorded which). These receptors came from a young man who had mild COVID-19 (a few samples of this study predate the infection). Cell type and time point are not known. Both conserved end residues are part of each CDR3. The order of the fields is J gene, V gene, CDR3 protein.

j_call: TRBJ2-7; v_call: TRBV6-5; cdr3_aa: CASSYYPGGAYEQYF
j_call: TRBJ1-1; v_call: TRBV4-1; cdr3_aa: CASSQEYRLNTEAFF
j_call: TRBJ1-6; v_call: TRBV28; cdr3_aa: CASSFGQGNIGVYNSPLHF
j_call: TRBJ2-5; v_call: TRBV7-6; cdr3_aa: CASSSARETQYF
j_call: TRBJ1-2; v_call: TRBV3-1; cdr3_aa: CASSQEWGRDYGYTF
j_call: TRBJ2-3; v_call: TRBV5-1; cdr3_aa: CASSGGGRPATDTQYF
j_call: TRBJ1-2; v_call: TRBV29-1; cdr3_aa: CSVEGQGTGGYTF
j_call: TRBJ1-1; v_call: TRBV6-5; cdr3_aa: CASSPTGSRTEAFF
j_call: TRBJ2-4; v_call: TRBV20-1; cdr3_aa: CSALAGGRIQYF
j_call: TRBJ2-7; v_call: TRBV4-1; cdr3_aa: CASSQAAGGYEQYF
j_call: TRBJ1-5; v_call: TRBV5-1; cdr3_aa: CASSWGPGSNQPQHF
j_call: TRBJ2-7; v_call: TRBV10-3; cdr3_aa: CAISPGQANYEQYF
j_call: TRBJ1-6; v_call: TRBV6-2/TRBV6-3; cdr3_aa: CASSSQGENSPLHF
j_call: TRBJ1-1; v_call: TRBV28; cdr3_aa: CASSLSWTANQNTEAFF
j_call: TRBJ1-2; v_call: TRBV6-6; cdr3_aa: CASSYGGGGGYTF
j_call: TRBJ1-5; v_call: TRBV4-1; cdr3_aa: CASSQDSEAGRVQPQHF
j_call: TRBJ1-1; v_call: TRBV6-2/TRBV6-3; cdr3_aa: CASSYPAGRGDTEAFF
j_call: TRBJ2-3; v_call: TRBV27; cdr3_aa: CASSFGVGDTQYF
j_call: TRBJ2-4; v_call: TRBV9; cdr3_aa: CASSVGGRKNIQYF
j_call: TRBJ1-1; v_call: TRBV5-1; cdr3_aa: CASSDRLNTEAFF
j_call: TRBJ2-2; v_call: TRBV7-9; cdr3_aa: CASSRRVGTGELFF
j_call: TRBJ2-3; v_call: TRBV7-8; cdr3_aa: CASSLGLRGGTTDTQYF
j_call: TRBJ1-1; v_call: TRBV20-1; cdr3_aa: CSASGVGGGLNTEAFF
j_call: TRBJ1-1; v_call: TRBV20-1; cdr3_aa: CSAVGGWTEAFF
j_call: TRBJ2-2; v_call: TRBV14; cdr3_aa: CASSHFRGTGELFF
j_call: TRBJ2-7; v_call: TRBV6-7; cdr3_aa: CASLRPSGFGAFYEQYF
j_call: TRBJ2-3; v_call: TRBV5-6; cdr3_aa: CASSLVSRFLVADTQYF
j_call: TRBJ2-7; v_call: TRBV29-1; cdr3_aa: CSVDLEAGSYEQYF
j_call: TRBJ2-3; v_call: TRBV6-2/TRBV6-3; cdr3_aa: CASSYWNSDTQYF
j_call: TRBJ2-2; v_call: TRBV10-3; cdr3_aa: CAARTGFTGELFF
j_call: TRBJ1-1; v_call: TRBV4-2; cdr3_aa: CASSQDEGLGTEAFF
j_call: TRBJ2-3; v_call: TRBV7-2; cdr3_aa: CASSPWAGGPSDTQYF
j_call: TRBJ2-5; v_call: TRBV5-1; cdr3_aa: CASSPAGRGETQYF
j_call: TRBJ2-4; v_call: TRBV4-1; cdr3_aa: CASSSTPDRGQYF
j_call: TRBJ2-1; v_call: TRBV4-2; cdr3_aa: CASSPEEGMGYNEQFF
j_call: TRBJ2-3; v_call: TRBV25-1; cdr3_aa: CASWRGGITDTQYF
j_call: TRBJ1-1; v_call: TRBV4-1; cdr3_aa: CASSHNRGGRNTEAFF
j_call: TRBJ2-5; v_call: TRBV7-2; cdr3_aa: CASSPPLVGETQYF
j_call: TRBJ1-1; v_call: TRBV6-5; cdr3_aa: CASSYSKGHNRNTEAFF
j_call: TRBJ1-1; v_call: TRBV24-1; cdr3_aa: CATRGRVAFF
j_call: TRBJ2-7; v_call: TRBV7-2; cdr3_aa: CASSSLAGPYEQYF
j_call: TRBJ2-2; v_call: TRBV4-2; cdr3_aa: CASSQGTGLTGELFF
j_call: TRBJ1-2; v_call: TRBV19; cdr3_aa: CASSRDKPSGYTF
j_call: TRBJ1-6; v_call: TRBV7-6; cdr3_aa: CASSLGTANSPLHF
j_call: TRBJ1-1; v_call: TRBV18; cdr3_aa: CASSPWTRGGEAFF
j_call: TRBJ2-3; v_call: TRBV12-3/TRBV12-4; cdr3_aa: CASSLAGAGGLYTQYF
j_call: TRBJ2-1; v_call: TRBV5-1; cdr3_aa: CASSPGTGGFDEQFF
j_call: TRBJ2-5; v_call: TRBV7-9; cdr3_aa: CASSLVRLGGETQYF
j_call: TRBJ2-7; v_call: TRBV5-1; cdr3_aa: CASSLLGGHEQYF
j_call: TRBJ2-5; v_call: TRBV12-3/TRBV12-4; cdr3_aa: CASSTRQGGGSFGETQYF
j_call: TRBJ1-2; v_call: TRBV4-3; cdr3_aa: CASSQDIRVGGYTF
j_call: TRBJ1-1; v_call: TRBV28; cdr3_aa: CASRPGGPNTEAFF
j_call: TRBJ2-7; v_call: TRBV30; cdr3_aa: CAWKGTAGLEQYF
j_call: TRBJ1-4; v_call: TRBV11-2; cdr3_aa: CASSSAGDGEEKLFF
j_call: TRBJ2-6; v_call: TRBV5-1; cdr3_aa: CASSLEYRVGANVLTF
j_call: TRBJ1-1; v_call: TRBV4-1; cdr3_aa: CASSNRGDTEAFF
j_call: TRBJ2-2; v_call: TRBV5-1; cdr3_aa: CASSLAVGAGTGELFF
j_call: TRBJ2-5; v_call: TRBV5-1; cdr3_aa: CASSASWDGETQYF
j_call: TRBJ2-7; v_call: TRBV9; cdr3_aa: CASGSGSYEQYF
j_call: TRBJ2-1; v_call: TRBV29-1; cdr3_aa: CSTRTDSFYNEQFF